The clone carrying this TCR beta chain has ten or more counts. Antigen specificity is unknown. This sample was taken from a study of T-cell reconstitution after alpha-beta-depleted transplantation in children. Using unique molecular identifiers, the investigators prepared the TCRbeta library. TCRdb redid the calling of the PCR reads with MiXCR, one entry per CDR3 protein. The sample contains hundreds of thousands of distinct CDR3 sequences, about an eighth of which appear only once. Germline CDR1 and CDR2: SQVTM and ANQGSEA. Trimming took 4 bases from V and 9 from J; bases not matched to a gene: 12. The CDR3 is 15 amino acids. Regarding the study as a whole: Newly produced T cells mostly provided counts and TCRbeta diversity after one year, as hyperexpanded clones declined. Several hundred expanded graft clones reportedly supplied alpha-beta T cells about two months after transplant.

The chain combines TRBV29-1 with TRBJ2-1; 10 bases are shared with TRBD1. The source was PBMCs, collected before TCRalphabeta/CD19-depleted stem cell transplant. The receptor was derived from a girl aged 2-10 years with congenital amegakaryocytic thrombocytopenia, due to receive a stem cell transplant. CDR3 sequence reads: CSVGSRDRGYGEQFF. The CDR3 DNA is TGCAGCGTTGGATCCCGGGACAGGGGTTACGGTGAGCAGTTCTTC.